This T cell receptor (beta chain) was found in a study of T-cell memory formation after mild COVID-19. As regards this clonotype: Its specificity is unknown.

Germline assignment: CDR1 MGHRA and CDR2 YSYEKL. V shed 0 bases, J shed 7 bases, and the junction held 6 bases outside the gene matches. The CDR3 totals 15 residues. Study-wide findings and caveats: The appearance of some responding clones in pre-infection memory suggested that cross-reactive memory joined. From day 15 to 85, contracting clones were balanced between CD4 and CD8, whereas later expanders leaned toward CD4+. Nothing showed for sure that second-wave clones peaking on day 37 were SARS-CoV-2 specific.

Each CDR3 protein gets one entry after TCRdb re-called the 5' RACE reads with MiXCR. Here the sample spans a few hundred thousand distinct CDR3 sequences, 25% to 30% being singletons. This TCR was sampled from an adult woman who had mild COVID-19 (a few samples of this study predate the infection). Cell type and time point are not known. V usage is TRBV4-1 and J usage is TRBJ2-7, with 10 positions matching TRBD1. Sequenced material: PBMCs or a T cell subset sorted from them (not recorded which). CDR3 in DNA: TGCGCCAGCAGCCAAGACGACAGGGGGCCGGGGGAGCAGTACTTC. Translated: CASSQDDRGPGEQYF.